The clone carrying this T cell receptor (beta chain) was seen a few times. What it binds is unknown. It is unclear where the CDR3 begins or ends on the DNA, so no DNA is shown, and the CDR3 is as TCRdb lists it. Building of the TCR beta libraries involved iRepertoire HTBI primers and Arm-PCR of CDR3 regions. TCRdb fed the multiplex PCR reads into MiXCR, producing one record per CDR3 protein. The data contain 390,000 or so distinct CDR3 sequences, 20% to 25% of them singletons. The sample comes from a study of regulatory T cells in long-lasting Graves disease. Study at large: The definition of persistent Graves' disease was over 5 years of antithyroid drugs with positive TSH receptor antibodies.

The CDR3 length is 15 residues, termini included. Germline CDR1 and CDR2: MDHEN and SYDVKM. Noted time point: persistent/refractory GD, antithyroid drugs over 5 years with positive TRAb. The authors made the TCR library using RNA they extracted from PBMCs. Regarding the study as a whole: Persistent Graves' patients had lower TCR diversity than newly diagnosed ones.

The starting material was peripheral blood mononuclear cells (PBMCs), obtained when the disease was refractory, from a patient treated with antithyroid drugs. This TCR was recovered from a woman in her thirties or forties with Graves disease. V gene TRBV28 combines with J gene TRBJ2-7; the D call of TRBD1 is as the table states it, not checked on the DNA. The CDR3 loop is CASSFGAGLTYEQYF.